Here is one T cell receptor (beta chain) with its context. This clone was observed a few times. Its binding antigen is unknown. Base quality data are lacking; no much larger clone is found one base away. The sample originates from a study of blood T cell repertoires in COVID-19 (TCRdb year 2020). Regarding the complete study: Collaborator samples came from the United States, Italy and Spain and covered acute and convalescent phases of COVID-19. The prospective study material was composed of cDNA or gDNA derived from T cells, B-cell-depleted T cells, or PBMCs. Deeply sampled blood TCRbeta repertoires from subjects exposed to, actively infected with, or recovered from COVID-19 were included in the dataset. The repertoires were released in a freely available public database meant as a resource for research on the immune response to SARS-CoV-2. Samples came from the ongoing ImmuneRACE study (first 160 participants) plus 1,254 subjects from 6 global collaborators. Sample metadata almost always included a de-identified subject ID, COVID-19 status, age in years and sex. HLA class I and class II types, where available, came from metadata supplied by the sample provider rather than from assay-based typing.

Broader findings and caveats from the paper: The amount of clinical and demographic metadata varied by source and participant and was provided uncurated.

From its cysteine to its phenylalanine, the CDR3 spans 16 amino acids. The entry retains the CDR3 DNA only, 48 bases that are in frame from base 1. At the junction V is shortened by 5 bases and J by 3 bases; bases outside the gene matches: 7. Taken from the germline V gene, the CDR1 and CDR2 loops are SQVTM and ANQGSEA. Each collaborating institution followed its own protocols to collect whole blood in K2EDTA tubes. For TCRbeta analysis, collaborators shipped samples as frozen whole blood, isolated PBMCs, or DNA extracted from either of those sample types. TCRbeta CDR3 regions were amplified from genomic DNA by means of the immunoSEQ Assay, a bias-controlled multiplex PCR. The authors processed their data as follows. The number of nucleated cells in each sample was estimated from the amplification of reference gene primers within the assay. To quantify the absolute abundance of each unique TCRbeta CDR3 rearrangement, sequence reads were collapsed and filtered. Productive Simpson clonality was computed per sample as the square root of Simpson's diversity index over productive rearrangements. Imported from immuneACCESS, the table was reduced by TCRdb to in-frame sequences with V and J called. These copies leave out some clones; in studies compared against another copy, an unresolved V gene accounts for under half, and the cause of the remainder is not known. Clonal size and the V and J genes are those of that table, whereas D and trimming came from the DNA. The sample contains 95,000 or so clones, about 80% of them found a single time. Nearly 25% of the sample is held by the ten biggest clonotypes.

The sample consisted of peripheral blood. This sequence was found in a human donor in a cohort sampled during active COVID-19. This chain is built from TRBV29-1 and TRBJ2-3, with TRBD2 identical over 14 junction bases. CDR3 protein: CSVLGTSGSRTDTQYF. In nucleotides, the sequence is TGCAGCGTTTTAGGGACTAGCGGGAGTCGTACAGATACGCAGTATTTT.